This record concerns one T cell receptor (beta chain) sequence. The assay was immunoSEQ multiplex PCR, and TCRdb's table has in-frame clones only and misses some. The sample lists 80,000 to 100,000 clones; roughly 80% were seen once. The data were taken from a study of glioma-infiltrating T cells after dendritic cell vaccination. Time point in this sample: after dendritic cell vaccination, including at tumor progression/relapse. All glioblastoma patients lacked an isocitrate dehydrogenase mutation. Sequencing was performed on blood, taken after dendritic cell vaccination. The sequence was obtained from a human donor with glioblastoma.

The CDR3 nucleotides read TGTGCCAGCAGGGGGGACAGAGTCACTGAAGCTTTCTTT. Residues: CASRGDRVTEAFF. The V and J genes are TRBV6-6 and TRBJ1-1, with 7 bases identical to TRBD1. Germline loops: CDR1 MNHNY, CDR2 SVGAGI (reference sequence). There are 13 residues in the CDR3. V gave up 6 bases and J gave up 4 bases; unmatched junction bases: 5.